This T cell receptor (beta chain) was sequenced in a study of cytomegalovirus exposure and HLA in healthy donors. Study-wide points: Reports indicated that the classifier achieved high specificity and sensitivity in diagnosing cytomegalovirus status. According to a subsequent analysis, TCR clusters identified in the first cohort showed a tendency to co-occur across the approximately 120 validation repertoires. Most observed TCR sequences were rare, whereas some public TCRs were detected in many donors.

A remark on this clone: Its cognate antigen is unknown.

V lost 3 bases and J 8 bases, leaving 17 bases between the germline ends. The CDR3 is 16 amino acids. The germline gives CDR1 ENHRY, CDR2 SYGVKD. This table comes from immunoSEQ multiplex PCR, and its TCRdb copy is limited to in-frame clones, with some not included. The table records 120,000 or so clones, about 84% of them present only once. The specimen was PBMCs. V gene TRBV10-3 combines with J gene TRBJ1-6; possible D gene TRBD1, 5 bases. The source is a man aged 18 to 29 in good health and CMV-seronegative. CDR3 protein: CAISDRKQGFDSPLHF. The CDR3 DNA reads TGTGCCATCAGTGACCGGAAGCAGGGATTTGATTCACCCCTCCACTTT.